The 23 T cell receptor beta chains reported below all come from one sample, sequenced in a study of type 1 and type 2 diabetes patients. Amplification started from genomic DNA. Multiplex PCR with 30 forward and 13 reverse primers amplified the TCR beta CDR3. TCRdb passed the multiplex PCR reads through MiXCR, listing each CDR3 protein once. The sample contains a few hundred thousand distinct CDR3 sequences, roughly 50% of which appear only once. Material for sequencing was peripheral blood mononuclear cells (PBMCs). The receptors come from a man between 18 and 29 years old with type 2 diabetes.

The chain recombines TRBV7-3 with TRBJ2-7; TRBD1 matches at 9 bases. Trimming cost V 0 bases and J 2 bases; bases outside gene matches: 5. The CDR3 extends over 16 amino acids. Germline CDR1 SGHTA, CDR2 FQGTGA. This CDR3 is CASSLTTDRGTYEQYF. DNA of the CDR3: TGTGCCAGCAGCTTAACGACGGACAGGGGAACCTACGAGCAGTACTTC.

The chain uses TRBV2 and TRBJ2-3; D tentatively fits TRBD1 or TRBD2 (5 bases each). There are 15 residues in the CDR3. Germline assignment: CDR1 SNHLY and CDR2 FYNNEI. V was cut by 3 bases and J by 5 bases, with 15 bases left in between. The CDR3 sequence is CASSDYGAAGDTQYF. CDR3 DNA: TGTGCCAGCAGTGACTACGGGGCGGCCGGAGATACGCAGTATTTT. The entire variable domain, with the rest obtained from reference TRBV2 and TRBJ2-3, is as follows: EPEVTQTPSHQVTQMGQEVILRCVPISNHLYFYWYRQILGQKVEFLVSFYNNEISEKSEIFDDQFSVERPDGSNFTLKIRSTKLEDSAMYFCASSDYGAAGDTQYFGPGTRLTVL.

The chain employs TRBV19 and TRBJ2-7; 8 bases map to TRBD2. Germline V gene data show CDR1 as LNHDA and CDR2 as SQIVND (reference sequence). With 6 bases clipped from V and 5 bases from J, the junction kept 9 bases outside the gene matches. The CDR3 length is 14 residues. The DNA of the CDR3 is TGTGCCAGTAGCGTAAGCGGGAGCACTGACGAGCAGTACTTC. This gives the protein CASSVSGSTDEQYF.

This chain's CDR3 is CASSIGRRQPQHF. For the CDR3, the DNA is TGTGCCAGTAGTATAGGGAGAAGACAGCCCCAGCATTTT. The chain links TRBV19 to TRBJ1-5; no definite D call. The CDR3 consists of 13 residues. Germline V CDR1 and CDR2: LNHDA, SQIVND (reference sequence). The ends were cut back, 1 base at V and 7 bases at J, with 8 bases in the middle.

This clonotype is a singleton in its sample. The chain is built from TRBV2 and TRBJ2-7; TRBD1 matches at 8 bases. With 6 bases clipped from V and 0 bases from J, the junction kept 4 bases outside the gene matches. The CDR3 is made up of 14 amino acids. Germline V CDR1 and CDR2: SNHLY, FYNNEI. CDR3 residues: CASRVQGASYEQYF. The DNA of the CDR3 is TGTGCCAGCAGGGTGCAGGGGGCCTCCTACGAGCAGTACTTC.

CDR3 sequence reads: CASSLTHVTGQVGAFF. The CDR3 coding sequence is TGTGCCAGCAGCTTAACACACGTCACGGGACAAGTCGGTGCTTTCTTT. The V gene is TRBV12-3 or TRBV12-4, the J gene TRBJ1-1, with a weak D call TRBD1 (6 bases). The CDR3 covers 16 residues. Trimming pared 6 bases from V and 11 bases from J, leaving 28 bases between.

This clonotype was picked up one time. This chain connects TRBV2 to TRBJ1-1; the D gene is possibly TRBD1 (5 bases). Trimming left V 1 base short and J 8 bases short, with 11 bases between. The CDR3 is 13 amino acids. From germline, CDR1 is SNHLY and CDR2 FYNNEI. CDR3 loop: CASSEVGDREAFF. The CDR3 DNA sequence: TGTGCCAGCAGTGAAGTCGGGGACCGAGAAGCTTTCTTT.

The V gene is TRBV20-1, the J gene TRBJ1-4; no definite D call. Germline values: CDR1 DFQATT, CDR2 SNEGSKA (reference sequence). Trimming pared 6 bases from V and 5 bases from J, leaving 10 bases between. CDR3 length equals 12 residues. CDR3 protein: CSARPPNEKLFF. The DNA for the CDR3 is TGCAGTGCCCGTCCCCCCAATGAAAAACTGTTTTTT.

The DNA of the CDR3 is TGTGCCAGCAGCCCTCAATTCATCTCCGATACGCAGTATTTT. Translated: CASSPQFISDTQYF. The rearrangement links TRBV7-6 to TRBJ2-3; D call uncertain. Germline-derived CDR1 and CDR2 are SGHVS and FNYEAQ. V lost 5 bases and J 6 bases, leaving 15 bases between the germline ends. CDR3 length equals 14 residues.

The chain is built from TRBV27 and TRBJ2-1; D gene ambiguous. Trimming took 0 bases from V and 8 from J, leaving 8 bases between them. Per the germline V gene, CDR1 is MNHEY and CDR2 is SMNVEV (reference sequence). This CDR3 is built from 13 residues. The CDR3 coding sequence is TGTGCCAGCAGTTTATCCAGAGTTGATGAGCAGTTCTTC. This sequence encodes CASSLSRVDEQFF.

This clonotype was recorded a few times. CDR3 sequence reads: CASSLTHEQYF. The CDR3 nucleotides read TGTGCCAGCAGTTTGACCCACGAGCAGTACTTC. This chain uses TRBV6-6 with TRBJ2-7; D is unresolved. This CDR3 comprises 11 residues. Trimming pared 4 bases from V and 5 bases from J, leaving 6 bases between. CDR1 and CDR2 from the germline V gene are MNHNY and SVGAGI (reference sequence).

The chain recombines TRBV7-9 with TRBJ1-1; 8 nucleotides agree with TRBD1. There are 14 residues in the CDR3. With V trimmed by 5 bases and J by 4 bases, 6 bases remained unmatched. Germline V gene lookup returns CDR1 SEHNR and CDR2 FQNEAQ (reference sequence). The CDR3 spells CASSPQGVSTEAFF. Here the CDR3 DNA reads TGTGCCAGCAGCCCACAGGGGGTTAGCACTGAAGCTTTCTTT. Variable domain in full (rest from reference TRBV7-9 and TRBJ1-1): DTGVSQNPRHKITKRGQNVTFRCDPISEHNRLYWYRQTLGQGPEFLTYFQNEAQLEKSRLLSDRFSAERPKGSFSTLEIQRTEQGDSAMYLCASSPQGVSTEAFFGQGTRLTVV.

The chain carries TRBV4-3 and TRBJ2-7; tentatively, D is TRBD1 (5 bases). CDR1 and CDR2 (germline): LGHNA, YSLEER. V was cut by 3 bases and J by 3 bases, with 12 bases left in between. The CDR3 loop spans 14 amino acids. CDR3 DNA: TGCGCCAGCAGCCAGCACAGGTTGGGCTACGAGCAGTACTTC. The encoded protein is CASSQHRLGYEQYF.

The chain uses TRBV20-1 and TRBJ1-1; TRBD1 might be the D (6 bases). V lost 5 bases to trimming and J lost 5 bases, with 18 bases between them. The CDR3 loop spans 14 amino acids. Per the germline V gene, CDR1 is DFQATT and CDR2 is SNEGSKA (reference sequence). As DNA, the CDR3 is TGCAGTGCTTTTGAGGGGCAGGGGTCAACTGAAGCTTTCTTT. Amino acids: CSAFEGQGSTEAFF.

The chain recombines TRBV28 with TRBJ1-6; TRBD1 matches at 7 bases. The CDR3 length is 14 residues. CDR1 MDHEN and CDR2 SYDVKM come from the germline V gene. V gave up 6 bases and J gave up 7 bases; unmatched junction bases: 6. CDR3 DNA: TGTGCCAGCAGCTTCACAGGGGCGAATTCACCCCTCCACTTT. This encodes CASSFTGANSPLHF.

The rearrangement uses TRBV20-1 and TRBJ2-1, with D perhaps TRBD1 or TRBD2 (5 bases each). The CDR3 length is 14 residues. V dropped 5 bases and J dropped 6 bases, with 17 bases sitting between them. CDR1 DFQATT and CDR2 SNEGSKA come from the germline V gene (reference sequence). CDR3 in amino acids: CSAEGTSPFNEQFF. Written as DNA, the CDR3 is TGCAGTGCTGAGGGGACCTCCCCCTTCAATGAGCAGTTCTTC.

The CDR3 spells CASSNGDREYF. In DNA, the CDR3 is TGTGCCAGTAGTAACGGGGACAGGGAGTATTTT. V and J are TRBV19 and TRBJ2-3, with 9 bases aligning to TRBD1. The J segment lost 13 bases and the V segment lost 4 bases, leaving 3 bases of the junction unmatched. CDR1 LNHDA and CDR2 SQIVND come from the germline V gene (reference sequence). The length of the CDR3 is 11 residues. Full variable domain (rest looked up from reference TRBV19 and TRBJ2-3): DGGITQSPKYLFRKEGQNVTLSCEQNLNHDAMYWYRQDPGQGLRLIYYSQIVNDFQKGDIAEGYSVSREKKESFPLTVTSAQKNPTAFYLCASSNGDREYFGPGTRLTVL.

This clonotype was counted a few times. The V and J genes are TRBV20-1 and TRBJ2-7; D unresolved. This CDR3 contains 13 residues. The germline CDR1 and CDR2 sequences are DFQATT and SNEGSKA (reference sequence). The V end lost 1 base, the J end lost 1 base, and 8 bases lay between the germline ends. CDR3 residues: CSARVEWSYEQYF. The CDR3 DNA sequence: TGCAGTGCTAGAGTCGAGTGGTCCTACGAGCAGTACTTC.

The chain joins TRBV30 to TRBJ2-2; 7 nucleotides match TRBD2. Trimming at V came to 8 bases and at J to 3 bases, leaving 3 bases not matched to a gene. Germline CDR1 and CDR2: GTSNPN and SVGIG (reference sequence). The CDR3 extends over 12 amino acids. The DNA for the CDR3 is TGTGCCCGCGGGAGTTACACCGGGGAGCTGTTTTTT. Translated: CARGSYTGELFF.

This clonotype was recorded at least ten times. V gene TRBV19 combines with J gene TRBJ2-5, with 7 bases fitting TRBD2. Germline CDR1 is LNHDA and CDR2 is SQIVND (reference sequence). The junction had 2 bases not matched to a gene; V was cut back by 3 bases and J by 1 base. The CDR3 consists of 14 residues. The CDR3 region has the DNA TGTGCCAGTAGTATTGGGAGGGGCCAAGAGACCCAGTACTTC. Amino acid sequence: CASSIGRGQETQYF.

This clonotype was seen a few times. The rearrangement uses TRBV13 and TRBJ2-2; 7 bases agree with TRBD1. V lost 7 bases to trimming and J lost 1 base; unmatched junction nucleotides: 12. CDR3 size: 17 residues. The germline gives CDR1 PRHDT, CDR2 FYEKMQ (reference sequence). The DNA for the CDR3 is TGTGCCAGCACACCGCCCACAGGGGAAGGGAACACCGGGGAGCTGTTTTTT. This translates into CASTPPTGEGNTGELFF.

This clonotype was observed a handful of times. Here the CDR3 DNA reads TGTGCCACCAGTTACGGGGAAGGCTACGAGCAGTACTTC. Residues: CATSYGEGYEQYF. The gene calls are TRBV24-1 and TRBJ2-7; tentatively, D is TRBD2 (5 bases). Trimming took off 6 bases at V and 3 bases at J, with 11 bases between the two ends. The CDR3 sequence is 13 residues long. Germline V gene lookup returns CDR1 KGHDR and CDR2 SFDVKD.

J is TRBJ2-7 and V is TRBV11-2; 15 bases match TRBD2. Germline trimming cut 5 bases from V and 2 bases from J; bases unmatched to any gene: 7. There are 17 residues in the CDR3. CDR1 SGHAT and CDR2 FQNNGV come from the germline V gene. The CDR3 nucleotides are TGTGCCAGCAGCCACCCGGGACTAGCGGGAGGAACCTACGAGCAGTACTTC. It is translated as CASSHPGLAGGTYEQYF.